These 10 T cell receptor beta chains were all obtained from the same sample, sequenced in a study of blood T cell repertoires in COVID-19. Assay: immunoSEQ multiplex PCR; the TCRdb copy retains only in-frame clones and omits some. The sample carries a few hundred thousand clones, 80% recorded once. The sample consisted of PBMCs or T cells enriched from blood (not recorded which). These TCRs come from a man aged 25-45 years with acute COVID-19.

This clone was found a few times. The genes are TRBV29-1 and TRBJ1-5, with D possibly TRBD1 on 5 matching bases. The V gene lost 0 bases and the J gene lost 0 bases, with 6 bases spanning the gap. This CDR3 spans 14 amino acids. Germline V gene data show CDR1 as SQVTM and CDR2 as ANQGSEA. CDR3 region: CSVEDRDSNQPQHF. The CDR3 DNA is TGCAGCGTTGAAGACAGGGATAGCAATCAGCCCCAGCATTTT. The full variable domain, with the rest looked up from reference TRBV29-1 and TRBJ1-5, is SAVISQKPSRDICQRGTSLTIQCQVDSQVTMMFWYRQQPGQSLTLIATANQGSEATYESGFVIDKFPISRPNLTFSTLTVSNMSPEDSSIYLCSVEDRDSNQPQHFGDGTRLSIL.

The chain's CDR3 is CASSPDPGVKTQYF. The DNA of the CDR3 is TGCGCCAGCAGCCCGGATCCGGGAGTAAAGACCCAGTACTTC. The chain joins TRBV5-1 to TRBJ2-5; the D gene is possibly TRBD2 (6 bases). The CDR3 loop spans 14 amino acids. The V gene's germline CDR1 is SGHRS and CDR2 YFSETQ. Trimming shortened V by 4 bases and J by 6 bases, and 16 bases separated the two germline ends.

The chain joins TRBV19 to TRBJ1-6; possible D gene TRBD1, 6 bases. Germline lookup yields CDR1 LNHDA and CDR2 SQIVND (reference sequence). V was clipped by 11 bases and J by 6 bases, with 11 bases between them. CDR3 length equals 12 residues. CDR3 nucleotides: TGTGCCGCCCGGACAGTTAATTCACCCCTCCACTTT. Residues: CAARTVNSPLHF.

The chain combines TRBV5-1 with TRBJ1-4; no reliable D call. Per the germline V gene, CDR1 is SGHRS and CDR2 is YFSETQ. Trimming stripped 1 base from V and 3 bases from J, with 10 bases between. The CDR3 loop spans 15 amino acids. This CDR3 reads CASSLSLQSNEKLFF. CDR3 in DNA: TGCGCCAGCAGCTTGTCGCTGCAGTCTAATGAAAAACTGTTTTTT.

This clone was counted once. V usage is TRBV11-2 and J usage is TRBJ2-1; TRBD2 is a possible D gene (5 bases). Between the trimmed V and J ends, which lost 4 bases and 4 bases, there was a span of 20 bases. The CDR3 is 17 amino acids. Germline values: CDR1 SGHAT, CDR2 FQNNGV. The CDR3 coding sequence is TGTGCCAGCAGCTCAGGAGGCCCTCAACGGAGGTACAATGAGCAGTTCTTC. It encodes CASSSGGPQRRYNEQFF. The variable domain in full, with the rest retrieved from reference TRBV11-2 and TRBJ2-1, is EAGVAQSPRYKIIEKRQSVAFWCNPISGHATLYWYQQILGQGPKLLIQFQNNGVVDDSQLPKDRFSAERLKGVDSTLKIQPAKLEDSAVYLCASSSGGPQRRYNEQFFGPGTRLTVL.

The chain uses TRBV28 and TRBJ1-1; unclear D gene. The germline V gene encodes CDR1 MDHEN and CDR2 SYDVKM. V was cut by 1 base and J by 6 bases, with 6 bases left in between. CDR3 length equals 12 residues. The CDR3 sequence is CASSLSVSEAFF. DNA of the CDR3: TGTGCCAGCAGTTTATCGGTTTCTGAAGCTTTCTTT.

Concerning this clone: Sequence at one end of the junction differs from germline and may be a read error. The V call is TRBV13, the J call TRBJ2-3, with D tentatively TRBD2 (5 bases). Germline values: CDR1 PRHDT, CDR2 FYEKMQ (reference sequence). The CDR3 is made up of 11 amino acids. In DNA form, the CDR3 reads TGTGCCAGCAGCTTAGCGGGGTTCTTGAATTTT. This encodes CASSLAGFLNF.

The chain carries TRBV5-1 and TRBJ2-5; a weak D match, TRBD2 (5 bases). Germline assignment: CDR1 SGHRS and CDR2 YFSETQ. V was shortened by 0 bases and J by 5 bases, with 14 bases between the two germline ends. The CDR3 is 15 amino acids. The CDR3 reads CASSLDPSIGETQYF. CDR3 DNA sequence: TGCGCCAGCAGCTTGGATCCTAGCATAGGCGAGACCCAGTACTTC.

This clone has a single count. The chain employs TRBV18 and TRBJ1-5; D remains ambiguous. The CDR3 spans 15 residues. Germline CDR1 reads KGHSH; CDR2 reads LQKENI. V was cut by 3 bases and J by 3 bases, with 12 bases left in between. CDR3 sequence: CASSPQVNVNQPQHF. The DNA of the CDR3 is TGTGCCAGCTCACCGCAGGTGAATGTCAATCAGCCCCAGCATTTT.

This rearrangement joins TRBV12-3 or TRBV12-4 to TRBJ2-7; D possibly corresponds to TRBD1 (5 bases). V lost 4 bases and J lost 6, with 13 bases in between. The CDR3 extends over 13 amino acids. CDR3 nucleotide sequence: TGTGCCAGCAGTTGGTTACAGGACGGCGAGCAGTACTTC. It yields the protein CASSWLQDGEQYF.